This T cell receptor beta chain is drawn from a study of blood T cells in healthy people across ages. A sample-barcoded 5' primer and a J-beta primer mix were used in a second PCR of roughly 7 to 11 cycles. Each CDR3 protein is one row after TCRdb ran MiXCR on the 5' RACE reads. The table includes fewer than 900,000 distinct CDR3 sequences, 35% to 45% detected once. Whole-study findings and limits: Investigators viewed diversity estimates from one million T cells as underestimates, the study reported.

Drawn from each donor were approximately 9.2 milliliters of peripheral blood. Points on this clonotype: Its antigen is unknown. Being one base from a much bigger clone, this may be a read error.

The germline V gene has CDR1 ENHRY and CDR2 SYGVKD. The CDR3 totals 15 residues. The chain joins TRBV10-3 to TRBJ2-3; 12 bases agree with TRBD2. This sequence was found in an older woman in good health. The sequenced sample was blood. CDR3 nucleotide sequence: TGTGCCACCAAGAGACTAGCGGGGGCCACAGATAGGCAGTATTTT. Its protein product is CATKRLAGATDRQYF.